This TCR beta chain was sequenced during a study of blood T cell repertoires in COVID-19. Study overall: Italy, Spain and the United States were the sources of the convalescent and acute COVID-19 samples.

Germline loops: CDR1 SEHNR, CDR2 FQNEAQ (reference sequence). Trimming removed 0 bases from V and 9 bases from J, with 15 bases in between. CDR3 size: 15 residues. In the study's own analysis: Amplified reference gene primers provided the basis for estimating nucleated cell counts. Here immunoSEQ multiplex PCR was the method, and the copy in TCRdb shows in-frame clones only, minus some. V and J calls and clone size are copied from that table; D and trimming were computed from the DNA. The sample lists under 300,000 clones; around 90% were seen once. The clonotype was recovered from a woman aged 40 to 49 who had been exposed to COVID-19. What was sequenced was PBMCs or T cells enriched from blood (not recorded which). The V call is TRBV7-9, the J call TRBJ2-1, with a weak D call TRBD1 (7 bases). The DNA of the CDR3 is TGTGCCAGCAGCTTAGCTAGTTCAGGGGGGCGTGAGCAGTTCTTC. Translating it yields CASSLASSGGREQFF.